This TCR beta chain comes out of a study of cytomegalovirus exposure and HLA in healthy donors. Across the whole study: Of around 400 genotyped donors, about 80% grouped in the Caucasian-associated ancestry cluster.

PCR involved 60 Vbeta and 13 Jbeta primers. Profiled with immunoSEQ multiplex PCR; TCRdb holds only in-frame clones, not every one. In the table there are about 150,000 clones, more than 75% of which are singletons. Trimming removed 0 bases at V and 7 bases at J, with 14 bases between. The CDR3 runs to 14 residues. CDR1 is SGHRS and CDR2 is YFSETQ in the germline V gene. Study-wide findings and caveats: As confirmed in vitro, three CMV-associated chains were specific for CMV antigens. Sequencing artifact likely explains a cluster of highly shared sequence variants. TCR beta sequences numbering under 20,000 were associated with HLA alleles at 0.05 false discovery rate in a later analysis.

Regarding this clone: The antigen is not known.

Material: PBMCs. The rearrangement joins TRBV5-1 to TRBJ2-7, with a weak D call TRBD2 (7 bases). The sequence came from a man younger than 45 in good health and CMV-seropositive. The CDR3 is CASSLEGGEGEQYF. The CDR3, as DNA: TGCGCCAGCAGCTTGGAAGGGGGGGAGGGAGAGCAGTACTTC.